One and the same sample provided the 28 T cell receptor beta chains below, sequenced in a study of shared clonotypes between healthy human individuals. The data were produced by immunoSEQ multiplex PCR, yet TCRdb's version contains in-frame clones alone and is incomplete. The sample has approximately 500,000 clones; 96% are singletons. Sequenced sample: naive CD4+ T cells sorted from blood. Subset: CD45RA+ positively selected. These receptor sequences come from a young woman in good health.

The chain combines TRBV19 with TRBJ1-1; no clear D gene. The V gene lost 8 bases and the J gene lost 1 base, with 14 bases spanning the gap. The CDR3 contains 14 residues. Germline CDR1 is LNHDA and CDR2 is SQIVND (reference sequence). The CDR3 DNA is TGTGCCAGTGTTCCCCGGGGTCGGAACACTGAAGCTTTCTTT. This translates into CASVPRGRNTEAFF.

The V and J genes are TRBV10-3 and TRBJ1-1; TRBD1 aligns across 7 bases. The V gene end was trimmed by 8 bases and the J gene end by 3 bases; junction bases not matched to a gene: 9. In germline, CDR1 is ENHRY, CDR2 SYGVKD. This CDR3 is 14 amino acids long. DNA for the CDR3: TGTGCCATCCTTGAGGGGCAGGGGGACACTGAAGCTTTCTTT. It yields the protein CAILEGQGDTEAFF.

The rearrangement joins TRBV5-1 to TRBJ1-5; D perhaps matches TRBD1 (5 bases). Germline V gene data show CDR1 as SGHRS and CDR2 as YFSETQ. There are 16 residues in the CDR3. The V gene lost 0 bases and the J gene lost 4 bases, with 14 bases spanning the gap. The CDR3 nucleotides read TGCGCCAGCAGCTTGGGGGACGGGGGATTAAATCAGCCCCAGCATTTT. It translates to CASSLGDGGLNQPQHF.

The genes are TRBV28 and TRBJ1-1, with a tentative D call TRBD1 (5 bases). The germline CDR1 and CDR2 sequences are MDHEN and SYDVKM. CDR3 length: 14 residues. The V and J ends lost 6 bases and 0 bases respectively, with 11 bases between them. CDR3 region: CASRWGRLNTEAFF. CDR3 nucleotides: TGTGCCAGCAGATGGGGACGACTGAACACTGAAGCTTTCTTT.

The rearrangement joins TRBV29-1 to TRBJ2-7; weak D call: TRBD2 (6 bases). Germline loops: CDR1 SQVTM, CDR2 ANQGSEA. Trimming stripped 5 bases from V and 5 bases from J, with 25 bases between. The CDR3 extends over 16 amino acids. The DNA of the CDR3 is TGCAGCGTTACTAAAACATTTCTGCTCGGGAGCGACGAGCAGTACTTC. Protein: CSVTKTFLLGSDEQYF.

CDR3 nucleotides: TGTGCCAGCACCCGGGGTAGCGGGGGGGTCTACAATGAGCAGTTCTTC. It encodes CASTRGSGGVYNEQFF. The chain recombines TRBV5-4 with TRBJ2-1; TRBD2 agrees at 11 bases. V lost 6 bases and J lost 3; bases outside the gene matches: 8. This CDR3 has 16 residues. CDR1 and CDR2 (germline): SGHNT, YYREEE (reference sequence). Drawing the rest from reference TRBV5-4 and TRBJ2-1, the complete variable domain is ETGVTQSPTHLIKTRGQQVTLRCSSQSGHNTVSWYQQALGQGPQFIFQYYREEENGRGNFPPRFSGLQFPNYSSELNVNALELDDSALYLCASTRGSGGVYNEQFFGPGTRLTVL.

The V and J genes are TRBV21-1 and TRBJ2-7; no check of the table's D call, TRBD1, against the DNA was made. TRBV21-1 is reported as a pseudogene. This CDR3 region has 18 residues. This CDR3 reads CASSKAVFMGQGANEQYF. The CDR3 region has the DNA TGTGCCAGCAGCAAAGCGGTCTTTATGGGACAGGGGGCGAACGAGCAGTACTTC.

The rearrangement links TRBV7-3 to TRBJ2-2; D unclear. The germline V gene encodes CDR1 SGHTA and CDR2 FQGTGA. The CDR3 has 16 residues. With 1 base removed from V and 1 base from J, the gap between germline ends came to 10 bases. The CDR3 loop reads CASSLMVTVNTGELFF. Here the CDR3 DNA reads TGTGCCAGCAGCTTAATGGTTACCGTGAACACCGGGGAGCTGTTTTTT.

The V call is TRBV7-9, the J call TRBJ1-4, with 10 positions matching TRBD1. With V trimmed by 5 bases and J by 7 bases, 7 bases remained unmatched. This CDR3 contains 15 residues. Germline CDR1 is SEHNR and CDR2 is FQNEAQ (reference sequence). The CDR3 reads CASSPRTGGVEKLFF. CDR3 nucleotides: TGTGCCAGCAGCCCGAGGACAGGGGGTGTTGAAAAACTGTTTTTT.

This rearrangement joins TRBV5-1 to TRBJ2-1; 9 nucleotides agree with TRBD2. The germline gives CDR1 SGHRS, CDR2 YFSETQ. This CDR3 has 17 amino acids. With 3 bases clipped from V and 0 bases from J, the junction kept 7 bases outside the gene matches. The CDR3 bases are TGCGCCAGCAGCTCCGGGACTAGCATAAGCTCCTACAATGAGCAGTTCTTC. Residues: CASSSGTSISSYNEQFF.

The V call is TRBV5-1, the J call TRBJ1-3; D gene unclear. Trimming stripped 4 bases from V and 0 bases from J, with 14 bases between. Germline V gene data show CDR1 as SGHRS and CDR2 as YFSETQ. The CDR3 extends over 16 amino acids. The CDR3 region is CASSLFSADSGNTIYF. The CDR3 nucleotides read TGCGCCAGCAGCCTTTTCTCCGCAGACTCTGGAAACACCATATATTTT.

The J gene is TRBJ2-7, the V gene TRBV10-1; 7 nucleotides line up with TRBD2. The germline V gene encodes CDR1 WNHNN and CDR2 SYGVQD (reference sequence). With 4 bases clipped from V and 2 bases from J, the junction kept 23 bases outside the gene matches. The CDR3 loop spans 20 amino acids. The CDR3 region is CASSGERDFPPVNTPYEQYF. The CDR3 nucleotides are TGCGCCAGCAGTGGAGAGCGGGATTTTCCCCCCGTCAATACTCCCTACGAGCAGTACTTC.

This clone was observed a handful of times. V usage is TRBV6-1 and J usage is TRBJ1-1; D call uncertain. CDR1 and CDR2 (germline): MNHNS, SASEGT. The CDR3 length is 13 residues. V was clipped by 10 bases and J by 0 bases, with 12 bases between them. In DNA, the CDR3 is TGTGCCACCGATTATGTACTGAACACTGAAGCTTTCTTT. Its translation is CATDYVLNTEAFF.

This clone was recorded once. This rearrangement joins TRBV13 to TRBJ1-2; D might be TRBD1 (6 bases). Germline loops: CDR1 PRHDT, CDR2 FYEKMQ (reference sequence). The CDR3 is 17 residues long. The V and J ends lost 2 bases and 0 bases respectively, with 16 bases between them. This CDR3 is CASSLRTGQKANYGYTF. In DNA form, the CDR3 reads TGTGCCAGCAGCTTAAGAACGGGACAAAAAGCTAACTATGGCTACACCTTC.

V is TRBV19 and J is TRBJ2-2; TRBD1 is a possible D gene (8 bases). Germline-derived CDR1 and CDR2 are LNHDA and SQIVND (reference sequence). CDR3 length: 15 residues. The V end was cut by 7 bases, the J end by 0 bases, with 12 bases between. This CDR3 reads CASKAGQANTGELFF. The CDR3 region has the DNA TGTGCCAGTAAAGCGGGACAGGCGAACACCGGGGAGCTGTTTTTT.

This clone came up once. V gene TRBV5-1 combines with J gene TRBJ2-7; 9 nucleotides agree with TRBD2. Trimming cost V 4 bases and J 0 bases; bases outside gene matches: 8. Per the germline V gene, CDR1 is SGHRS and CDR2 is YFSETQ. The CDR3 is 16 residues long. CDR3 sequence reads: CASSPSSGASSYEQYF. Here the CDR3 DNA reads TGCGCCAGCAGCCCGTCTAGCGGGGCAAGCTCCTACGAGCAGTACTTC.

The chain has TRBV4-2 and TRBJ2-2, with 13 bases lining up with TRBD2. Per the germline V gene, CDR1 is LGHNA and CDR2 is YNFKEQ. Trimming took 4 bases from V and 7 from J; bases not matched to a gene: 12. This CDR3 comprises 18 residues. The CDR3 sequence: CASSRRGLAGDRYGELFF. The CDR3 DNA reads TGTGCCAGCAGCCGACGTGGACTAGCGGGAGATCGTTACGGGGAGCTGTTTTTT.

V gene TRBV29-1 combines with J gene TRBJ2-1; 7 bases fit TRBD2. Unmatched junction bases numbered 12, after V lost 4 bases and J lost 0 bases. The germline V gene encodes CDR1 SQVTM and CDR2 ANQGSEA. The CDR3 is 17 residues long. CDR3 amino acids: CSVGGRGGRSSYNEQFF. The CDR3 region has the DNA TGCAGCGTTGGGGGTAGGGGCGGGAGATCCTCCTACAATGAGCAGTTCTTC.

The chain links TRBV6-1 to TRBJ2-7, with D uncertain. Trimming shortened V by 2 bases and J by 2 bases, and 7 bases separated the two germline ends. Germline V gene sequence: CDR1 MNHNS, CDR2 SASEGT. The CDR3 runs to 13 residues. The CDR3 coding sequence is TGTGCCAGCAGTGAATCCGCCACCTACGAGCAGTACTTC. This sequence encodes CASSESATYEQYF.

This CDR3 is CASNWGELQPQHF. For the CDR3, the DNA is TGTGCCAGCAATTGGGGGGAACTTCAGCCCCAGCATTTT. The V gene is TRBV2, the J gene TRBJ1-5; maybe TRBD1 (5 bases). V lost 7 bases and J lost 6, with 13 bases in between. The CDR3 length is 13 residues. Germline values: CDR1 SNHLY, CDR2 FYNNEI.

The gene calls are TRBV5-1 and TRBJ2-7; the match to TRBD1 covers 9 bases. This CDR3 region has 15 residues. CDR1 is SGHRS and CDR2 is YFSETQ in the germline V gene. J lost 5 bases, V lost 5 bases, and 11 bases had no gene match. This CDR3 is CASRPPGQGFDEQYF. In DNA, the CDR3 is TGCGCCAGCAGACCGCCGGGACAGGGATTCGACGAGCAGTACTTC.

The chain has TRBV28 and TRBJ2-1; D is unresolved. The germline V and J ends were trimmed by 3 bases and 0 bases, with 9 bases remaining between them. In germline, CDR1 is MDHEN, CDR2 SYDVKM. The CDR3 extends over 15 amino acids. The CDR3 DNA reads TGTGCCAGCAGTTTCCGACAATCCTCCTACAATGAGCAGTTCTTC. Its translation is CASSFRQSSYNEQFF.

This chain uses TRBV7-2 with TRBJ2-1, with 8 positions matching TRBD2. After removal of 4 bases from V and 6 bases from J, the junction contained 2 bases not matched to a gene. Germline V CDR1 and CDR2: SGHTA, FQGNSA. This CDR3 comprises 13 residues. CDR3 sequence (DNA): TGTGCCAGCAGCTCCCGGGGGGGCAATGAGCAGTTCTTC. Protein sequence: CASSSRGGNEQFF.

J is TRBJ1-2 and V is TRBV28, with no clear D. The CDR3 has 14 amino acids. Trimming shortened V by 5 bases and J by 3 bases, and 13 bases separated the two germline ends. The germline gives CDR1 MDHEN, CDR2 SYDVKM. The CDR3, as DNA: TGTGCCAGCAGTCCGCACCCGATTTACTATGGCTACACCTTC. Translated: CASSPHPIYYGYTF.

CDR3 loop: CASSAKTGGTYEKLFF. The CDR3 nucleotides are TGTGCCAGCAGTGCTAAAACGGGTGGGACTTATGAAAAACTGTTTTTT. The V gene is TRBV6-1, the J gene TRBJ1-4; TRBD1 is a possible D gene (5 bases). Germline CDR1 and CDR2: MNHNS and SASEGT. There are 16 residues in the CDR3. V lost 4 bases and J lost 6, with 18 bases in between.

The chain is built from TRBV5-5 and TRBJ2-7; D is uncertain. This CDR3 region has 17 residues. Germline values: CDR1 SGHKS, CDR2 YYEKEE (reference sequence). V was clipped by 0 bases and J by 0 bases, with 16 bases between them. The CDR3 spells CASSLASRLGYSYEQYF. The CDR3 region has the DNA TGTGCCAGCAGCTTGGCCTCGAGACTCGGATACTCCTACGAGCAGTACTTC.

The V and J genes are TRBV5-1 and TRBJ2-2; the D is unclear. The CDR3 runs to 13 residues. Looked up from germline, CDR1 is SGHRS and CDR2 is YFSETQ. V shed 2 bases and J shed 2 bases, with 4 bases lying between them. The CDR3 loop is CASSFLNTGELFF. The CDR3 bases are TGCGCCAGCAGCTTCCTAAACACCGGGGAGCTGTTTTTT. The full variable domain, with the rest looked up from reference TRBV5-1 and TRBJ2-2, is KAGVTQTPRYLIKTRGQQVTLSCSPISGHRSVSWYQQTPGQGLQFLFEYFSETQRNKGNFPGRFSGRQFSNSRSEMNVSTLELGDSALYLCASSFLNTGELFFGEGSRLTVL.

The chain recombines TRBV2 with TRBJ1-5; D unresolved. This CDR3 is built from 13 residues. The V gene's germline CDR1 is SNHLY and CDR2 FYNNEI. With 4 bases removed from V and 0 bases from J, the gap between germline ends came to 4 bases. This CDR3 is CASSVSSNQPQHF. The CDR3 bases are TGTGCCAGCAGTGTGAGTAGCAATCAGCCCCAGCATTTT.